These T cell receptor beta chains were read from a single sample in a study of blood T cells in healthy people across ages. TCRdb re-analysed the 5' RACE reads in MiXCR, keeping a single row per CDR3 protein. The table has over 600,000 distinct CDR3 sequences, around 50% seen once. The sequenced material came from blood. The receptors originated from a man older than 75 in good health. Both conserved end residues are part of each CDR3.

V gene,CDR3 protein
TRBV11-1,CASSAGLLLSYEQYF
TRBV7-9,CASSDHRVAEAFF
TRBV20-1,CSARAPDIAGEQYF
TRBV25-1,CAAGENYGYTF
TRBV2,CARGLAGGYTGELFF
TRBV29-1,CSVWRGGGETQYF
TRBV10-3,CAITSGEIGGYEQYF
TRBV10-3,CAISEGGNNQPQHF
TRBV7-2,CASSLTLGPDTQYF
TRBV5-1,CASSLTGVSRTTNEKLFF
TRBV28,CASSRPGGSGPTGELFF
TRBV20-1,CSARDQAQSPYEQYF
TRBV5-1,CASSLEAPKGLLTDTQYF
TRBV6-6,CASTNRQGVFHEQYF
TRBV20-1,CSAYDRGLMNTEAFF
TRBV7-2,CASSTGLGEGYGYTF
TRBV7-2,CASSLGGYEETQYF
TRBV4-1,CASSRGQGERTDTQYF
TRBV29-1,CSVSRGAGGGDEQFF
TRBV20-1,CSAANRDRGLYEQYF
TRBV27,CASSFTTPLREQYF
TRBV20-1,CSASPERETQYF
TRBV4-2,CANSQDPVSGKTQYF
TRBV4-1,CASSQVHRGQGNFNEQFF
TRBV7-7,CASSRGDRYYNEQFF
TRBV6-1,CASSDLDYGYTF
TRBV15,CATSRGLAGGHQETQYF
TRBV29-1,CSVSGSQETQYF
TRBV28,CASLQGANYGYTF
TRBV11-3,CASSPKSGFSYNEQFF
TRBV7-8,CASSPKDIAYEQYF
TRBV3-1,CASSQALSSYEQYF
TRBV29-1,CSAYRGTPYEQYF
TRBV20-1,CRARFSTGELFF
TRBV27,CASGQRDYEQYF
TRBV28,CASRQLQGALDEQYF
TRBV9,CASSDGVRETQYF
TRBV5-1,CASSLEGGLEGKLFF
TRBV18,CASSPTNTGSTDTQYF
TRBV24-1,CATSDLGNIQYF
TRBV5-1,CAGSTGTGGRNSPLHF
TRBV28,CASGGQGVGTQYF
TRBV9,CASSDERDFLNEQFF
TRBV7-6,CASSEREYTETQYF
TRBV15,CATRRDGTGFYEQYF
TRBV9,CASTCPGTRLYNEQFF
TRBV5-1,CASSLAGLSGGGYEQYF
TRBV3-1,CASSQDRGGETQYF
TRBV6-5,CASRTPGQSNYGYTF
TRBV28,CASNGSPYEQYF
TRBV5-1,CASSLVETVENF
TRBV5-1,CASSGDGPSGGTSTDTQYF
TRBV5-1,CASSLGVFGSGANVLTF
TRBV21-1,CASSLEKGLAGENEQFF
TRBV29-1,CSVGQGKYYGYTF
TRBV27,CASSYQGLRENEQFF
TRBV29-1,CSVVSSRGREQYF
TRBV12-3/TRBV12-4,CASSSPWDRGRVETQYF
TRBV2,CASSEGSADTQYF